These 18 T cell receptor beta chains share one sample of origin, sequenced in a study of blood T cell repertoires in COVID-19. Here immunoSEQ multiplex PCR was the method, and the copy in TCRdb shows in-frame clones only, minus some. Among a few hundred thousand clones listed, roughly 85% were seen once. The sequenced material came from PBMCs or T cells enriched from blood (not recorded which). Receptor source: a man aged 30-40 years who had recovered from COVID-19.

This clone occurred a few times. This sequence joins TRBV5-1 and TRBJ2-7; 8 bases are shared with TRBD1. CDR3 length: 18 amino acids. V was pared by 2 bases and J by 2 bases, with 15 bases of the junction left unmatched. From germline, CDR1 is SGHRS and CDR2 YFSETQ. DNA of the CDR3: TGCGCCAGCAGCTTCAGTTACCGAATGACAGGGGATACCTACGAGCAGTACTTC. It yields the protein CASSFSYRMTGDTYEQYF.

The chain couples TRBV3-1 (or the pseudogene TRBV3-2) to TRBJ2-7; TRBD2 is a possible D gene (5 bases). CDR3 length: 14 residues. Germline CDR1 reads LGHDT; CDR2 reads YNNKEL (reference sequence). V dropped 1 base and J dropped 6 bases, with 13 bases sitting between them. In nucleotides, the CDR3 is TGTGCCAGCAGCCAAGGTAGAGAAGGAGGCGAGCAGTACTTC. Amino acid sequence: CASSQGREGGEQYF.

The genes are TRBV7-9 and TRBJ1-5; maybe TRBD1 (5 bases). Between the trimmed V and J ends, which lost 7 bases and 5 bases, there was a span of 15 bases. Germline V gene data show CDR1 as SEHNR and CDR2 as FQNEAQ (reference sequence). The CDR3 runs to 14 residues. DNA of the CDR3: TGTGCCAGCAACAATGGCAGGGCGGATCAGCCCCAGCATTTT. As protein: CASNNGRADQPQHF.

The chain is built from TRBV5-1 and TRBJ1-2; 10 positions match TRBD1. The junction had 13 bases not matched to a gene; V was cut back by 4 bases and J by 4 bases. CDR1 and CDR2 from the germline V gene are SGHRS and YFSETQ. The CDR3 totals 17 residues. CDR3 sequence (DNA): TGCGCCAGCAGCCCAAACCCCCCGGGACAGGGGTTCTATGGCTACACCTTC. Encoded protein: CASSPNPPGQGFYGYTF.

The chain joins TRBV2 to TRBJ2-7; 7 bases map to TRBD2. In germline, CDR1 is SNHLY, CDR2 FYNNEI. The V gene end was trimmed by 0 bases and the J gene end by 0 bases; junction bases not matched to a gene: 5. The length of the CDR3 is 16 residues. CDR3 DNA sequence: TGTGCCAGCAGTGAAGCGGGCGGGGGAAGCTCCTACGAGCAGTACTTC. Protein product: CASSEAGGGSSYEQYF.

In this sample, this clone turned up a few times. One end of the junction varies from germline; a read error may be responsible. Other nucleotide sequences from this sample produce the same CDR3. This sequence joins TRBV11-2 and TRBJ1-2, with a possible D match to TRBD1 (5 bases). The CDR3 loop spans 15 amino acids. The germline V gene encodes CDR1 SGHAT and CDR2 FQNNGV. The CDR3 sequence is CASSLEGASNYGYTF. CDR3 in DNA: TGTGCCAGCAGCCTAGAAGGGGCCTCTAACTATGGCTACACCTTC.

This chain links TRBV7-9 with TRBJ2-1, with D perhaps matching TRBD2 (7 bases). CDR1 is SEHNR and CDR2 is FQNEAQ in the germline V gene (reference sequence). This CDR3 region has 16 residues. Trimming removed 1 base from V and 2 bases from J, with 12 bases in between. The CDR3 nucleotides read TGTGCCAGCAGCTTAGTTCGAGGGGGGGCCTACAATGAGCAGTTCTTC. This gives the protein CASSLVRGGAYNEQFF. The variable domain in full, with the rest retrieved from reference TRBV7-9 and TRBJ2-1, is DTGVSQNPRHKITKRGQNVTFRCDPISEHNRLYWYRQTLGQGPEFLTYFQNEAQLEKSRLLSDRFSAERPKGSFSTLEIQRTEQGDSAMYLCASSLVRGGAYNEQFFGPGTRLTVL.

The chain uses TRBV18 and TRBJ2-5, with 10 bases aligning to TRBD1. Germline lookup yields CDR1 KGHSH and CDR2 LQKENI. Losses at the gene ends were 3 bases for V and 4 bases for J; bases not matched to a gene: 2. The CDR3 totals 14 residues. The CDR3 region has the DNA TGTGCCAGCTCACCCCGGGACAGGGGAGAGACCCAGTACTTC. Residues: CASSPRDRGETQYF. Supplemented by reference TRBV18 and TRBJ2-5, the full variable domain reads NAGVMQNPRHLVRRRGQEARLRCSPMKGHSHVYWYRQLPEEGLKFMVYLQKENIIDESGMPKERFSAEFPKEGPSILRIQQVVRGDSAAYFCASSPRDRGETQYFGPGTRLLVL.

Only a few counts were recorded for this clone. V usage is TRBV21-1 and J usage is TRBJ2-5; TRBD2 is the table's D call and was not checked against the DNA. TRBV21-1 is a known pseudogene. The CDR3 consists of 17 residues. The CDR3, as DNA: TGTGCCAGCAGCAAGGAATACGATGGACTATTGGGAGAGACCCAGTACTTC. It yields the protein CASSKEYDGLLGETQYF.

The rearrangement links TRBV19 to TRBJ2-3; TRBD2 matches 10 bases. Trimming took 5 bases from V and 1 from J; bases not matched to a gene: 12. The CDR3 spans 18 residues. Germline lookup yields CDR1 LNHDA and CDR2 SQIVND (reference sequence). The CDR3 sequence is CASSPQLRTSGGTDTQYF. As DNA, the CDR3 is TGTGCCAGTAGTCCTCAGCTCCGGACTAGCGGAGGCACAGATACGCAGTATTTT.

The J gene is TRBJ1-2, the V gene TRBV7-9, with D uncertain. The CDR3 spans 14 residues. CDR1 is SEHNR, CDR2 FQNEAQ, per germline (reference sequence). Trimming took 7 bases from V and 8 from J, leaving 20 bases between them. CDR3 in amino acids: CASISTEFSIGYTF. The DNA for the CDR3 is TGTGCCAGCATATCGACTGAATTCTCTATCGGCTACACCTTC.

The chain couples TRBV29-1 to TRBJ2-7, with 9 bases lining up with TRBD1. This CDR3 is built from 14 residues. V lost 4 bases to trimming and J lost 3 bases; unmatched junction nucleotides: 7. The germline gives CDR1 SQVTM, CDR2 ANQGSEA. The CDR3 loop is CSVGEGQGFYEQYF. In nucleotides, the CDR3 is TGCAGCGTTGGAGAGGGACAGGGCTTCTACGAGCAGTACTTC.

A note on this clone: The identical CDR3 is also encoded by other nucleotide sequences in the sample. The chain recombines TRBV5-1 with TRBJ1-1, with 8 bases that match TRBD1. Germline trimming cut 4 bases from V and 2 bases from J; bases unmatched to any gene: 4. The CDR3 is 14 residues long. Germline V lookup: CDR1 SGHRS, CDR2 YFSETQ. The CDR3 is CASSPGTGNTEAFF. The CDR3 DNA reads as TGCGCCAGCAGCCCGGGGACAGGAAACACTGAAGCTTTCTTT.

The chain links TRBV5-8 to TRBJ2-2; TRBD2 might be the D (5 bases). Trimming cost V 1 base and J 6 bases, with 19 bases left between them. CDR1 is SGHTS, CDR2 YDEGEE, per germline. This CDR3 has 17 amino acids. DNA of the CDR3: TGTGCCAGCAGCTTGTATGAGGGCCCGGAGGTGGCCGGGGAGCTGTTTTTT. Translated: CASSLYEGPEVAGELFF.

The CDR3 nucleotides are TGTGCCTGGAGTGTAGAGTATGCGAGCTATGGCTACACCTTC. It specifies CAWSVEYASYGYTF. The chain combines TRBV30 with TRBJ1-2; D is unresolved. The ends were cut back, 0 bases at V and 4 bases at J, with 12 bases in the middle. Germline CDR1 reads GTSNPN; CDR2 reads SVGIG (reference sequence). CDR3 size: 14 residues. Supplemented by reference TRBV30 and TRBJ1-2, the full variable domain reads SQTIHQWPATLVQPVGSPLSLECTVEGTSNPNLYWYRQAAGRGLQLLFYSVGIGQISSEVPQNLSASRPQDRQFILSSKKLLLSDSGFYLCAWSVEYASYGYTFGSGTRLTVV.

The chain has TRBV6-5 and TRBJ1-5, with D maybe TRBD1 (6 bases). In germline, CDR1 is MNHEY, CDR2 SVGAGI. This CDR3 spans 15 amino acids. V gave up 5 bases and J gave up 0 bases, with 11 bases separating them. CDR3 sequence reads: CASSSTGFSNQPQHF. CDR3 DNA sequence: TGTGCCAGCAGTAGTACAGGGTTTAGCAATCAGCCCCAGCATTTT.

This sequence joins TRBV14 and TRBJ2-2, with TRBD1 matching over 7 bases. The CDR3 is 15 amino acids. Germline assignment: CDR1 SGHDN and CDR2 FVKESK. Trimming cost V 4 bases and J 6 bases; bases outside gene matches: 8. CDR3 in amino acids: CASSRNRGVPGELFF. As DNA, the CDR3 is TGTGCCAGCAGCCGAAACAGGGGCGTCCCCGGGGAGCTGTTTTTT.

This chain links TRBV10-3 with TRBJ2-5; 9 nucleotides match TRBD1. Germline CDR1 reads ENHRY; CDR2 reads SYGVKD. The CDR3 contains 15 residues. Trimming cost V 8 bases and J 7 bases; bases outside gene matches: 14. The CDR3 spells CAIGGQGTLAGTQYF. In nucleotides, the CDR3 is TGTGCCATCGGAGGACAGGGGACCCTCGCGGGGACCCAGTACTTC.